The entry below describes one T cell receptor (beta chain). This sample is drawn from a study of T cell changes during pregnancy in multiple sclerosis. Clones were read by immunoSEQ multiplex PCR, and TCRdb kept only the in-frame ones, dropping some. The sample shows roughly 40,000 clones, 91% of them seen only once. Germline assignment: CDR1 SGHNT and CDR2 YENEEA. This CDR3 has 13 amino acids. J gave up 8 bases and V 4 bases, and 6 bases lay outside the gene matches. The receptor was isolated from a female donor in good health, enrolled as a control in a pregnancy study. The sample was CD4+ T cells from peripheral blood mononuclear cells, taken after pregnancy. This chain links TRBV11-3 with TRBJ2-7; 9 bases agree with TRBD1. The CDR3 reads CASSSTGGRQQYF. The CDR3 DNA follows: TGTGCCAGCAGCTCGACAGGGGGTCGCCAGCAGTACTTC. The full variable domain, rest sourced from reference TRBV11-3 and TRBJ2-7, is EAGVVQSPRYKIIEKKQPVAFWCNPISGHNTLYWYLQNLGQGPELLIRYENEEAVDDSQLPKDRFSAERLKGVDSTLKIQPAELGDSAVYLCASSSTGGRQQYFGPGTRLTVT.